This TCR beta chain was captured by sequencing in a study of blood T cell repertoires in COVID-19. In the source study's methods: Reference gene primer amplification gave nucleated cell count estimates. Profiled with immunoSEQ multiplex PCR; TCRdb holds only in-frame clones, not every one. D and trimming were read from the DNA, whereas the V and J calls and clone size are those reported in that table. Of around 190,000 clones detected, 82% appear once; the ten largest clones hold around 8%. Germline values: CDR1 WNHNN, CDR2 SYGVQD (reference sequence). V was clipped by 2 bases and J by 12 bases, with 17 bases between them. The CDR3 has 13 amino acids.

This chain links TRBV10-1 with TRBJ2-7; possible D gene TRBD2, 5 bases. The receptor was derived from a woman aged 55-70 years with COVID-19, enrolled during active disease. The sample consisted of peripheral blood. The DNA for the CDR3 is TGCGCCAGCAGTGAGCGATCGCCTCACAGCGGGTACTTC. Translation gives CASSERSPHSGYF.